The 10 T cell receptor beta chains below all came from one sample that was sequenced in a study of blood T cells in healthy people across ages. The second PCR ran roughly 7 to 12 cycles with a sample-barcoded 5' primer and J-beta primers. Using its own MiXCR run on the 5' RACE reads, TCRdb lists one record per CDR3 protein. Altogether almost 1 million distinct CDR3 sequences are present, roughly half being singletons, with the ten largest covering about a fifth. Sequenced: blood. These receptors were obtained from an older woman in good health.

A single count supports this clonotype. The rearrangement joins TRBV10-3 to TRBJ2-7, with 10 bases lining up with TRBD1. Germline V gives CDR1 ENHRY, CDR2 SYGVKD. With 9 bases clipped from V and 4 bases from J, the junction kept 6 bases outside the gene matches. The CDR3 is 13 residues long. CDR3 in amino acids: CAMNPGQGYEQYF. CDR3 nucleotides: TGTGCCATGAACCCGGGACAGGGGTACGAGCAGTACTTC.

This chain joins TRBV5-5 and TRBJ2-7, with D maybe TRBD1 (6 bases). The CDR3 covers 14 residues. Germline-derived CDR1 and CDR2 are SGHKS and YYEKEE (reference sequence). Trimming removed 2 bases at V and 2 bases at J, with 11 bases between. The CDR3 nucleotides are TGTGCCAGCAGCTTCTGGGACATCGCCTACGAGCAGTACTTC. Protein sequence: CASSFWDIAYEQYF.

V and J are TRBV7-9 and TRBJ2-1; D possibly corresponds to TRBD2 (5 bases). The CDR3 is 15 amino acids. Germline-derived CDR1 and CDR2 are SEHNR and FQNEAQ (reference sequence). The V end was cut by 3 bases, the J end by 12 bases, with 21 bases between. The CDR3 loop is CASSFWAPSGSWQFF. The CDR3 DNA is TGTGCCAGCAGCTTTTGGGCCCCTTCGGGGAGTTGGCAGTTCTTC.

CDR3 DNA sequence: TGTGCCAGCAACCAAATCTGGGCACAATTCTACGAGCAGTACTTC. Protein sequence: CASNQIWAQFYEQYF. The chain combines TRBV6-1 with TRBJ2-7; no clear D. From germline, CDR1 is MNHNS and CDR2 SASEGT. V was trimmed by 7 bases and J by 3 bases, leaving 19 bases between them. The CDR3 extends over 15 amino acids.

The rearrangement joins TRBV11-2 to TRBJ2-7, with D perhaps matching TRBD2 (5 bases). The germline gives CDR1 SGHAT, CDR2 FQNNGV. V lost 5 bases to trimming and J lost 0 bases, with 11 bases between them. This CDR3 spans 14 amino acids. The CDR3 sequence is CASSRGMSSYEQYF. Written as DNA, the CDR3 is TGTGCCAGCAGCCGAGGGATGAGCTCCTACGAGCAGTACTTC.

This chain links TRBV28 with TRBJ2-5; D could derive from TRBD1 or TRBD2 (8 bases each). The CDR3 loop spans 16 amino acids. Between the trimmed V and J ends, which lost 1 base and 11 bases, there was a span of 23 bases. Germline CDR1 reads MDHEN; CDR2 reads SYDVKM. The CDR3: CASSLSPGRAQGEQYF. As DNA, the CDR3 is TGTGCCAGCAGTTTATCCCCCGGGAGGGCACAGGGGGAGCAGTACTTC.

This clonotype was recorded a few times. The chain joins TRBV9 to TRBJ2-7, with TRBD2 identical over 7 bases. Gene TRBJ2-5 matches the end of the DNA better, so the J call may be wrong. CDR1 and CDR2 from the germline V gene are SGDLS and YYNGEE. The CDR3 covers 16 residues. The CDR3 DNA follows: TGTGCCAGCAGCGTATCCCCACAAATTAGCGGGGAGACCCAGTACTTC. This encodes CASSVSPQISGETQYF.

The chain links TRBV27 to TRBJ2-7; TRBD1 aligns across 9 bases. Germline values: CDR1 MNHEY, CDR2 SMNVEV (reference sequence). The CDR3 is 15 amino acids. V shed 6 bases, J shed 1 base, and the junction held 7 bases outside the gene matches. CDR3 sequence reads: CASSPLGQGSYEQYF. CDR3 nucleotides: TGTGCCAGCAGCCCTCTGGGACAGGGATCCTACGAGCAGTACTTC.

The gene calls are TRBV30 and TRBJ2-3; D unclear. The CDR3 extends over 11 amino acids. Per germline, CDR1 GTSNPN and CDR2 SVGIG (reference sequence). Trimming took off 5 bases at V and 6 bases at J, with 9 bases between the two ends. The CDR3 spells CAWQSWDTQYF. The CDR3, as DNA: TGTGCCTGGCAATCCTGGGATACGCAGTATTTT. The full variable domain, its missing parts supplied by reference TRBV30 and TRBJ2-3, is SQTIHQWPATLVQPVGSPLSLECTVEGTSNPNLYWYRQAAGRGLQLLFYSVGIGQISSEVPQNLSASRPQDRQFILSSKKLLLSDSGFYLCAWQSWDTQYFGPGTRLTVL.

This clonotype was counted once. The chain couples TRBV3-1 to TRBJ2-7, with 8 bases lining up with TRBD1. The length of the CDR3 is 15 residues. The V gene's germline CDR1 is LGHDT and CDR2 YNNKEL (reference sequence). V was clipped by 1 base and J by 7 bases; unmatched bases: 9. The CDR3 DNA reads as TGTGCCAGCAGCCAAGCACAGGGGGGATTAATAGAGCAGTACTTC. It translates to CASSQAQGGLIEQYF.